The 31 T cell receptor beta chains below come from one sample, sequenced in a study of T cells in tumors after PD-1 blockade (dated by TCRdb to between 2018 and 2021). Library prep was done by the immunoSEQ multiplex PCR assay. Here the immuneACCESS table is served through TCRdb, limited to in-frame sequences with V and J called. Missing clones are a known gap in these copies; in checked studies unresolved V genes cover under half, and the rest lacks a known reason. The sample records roughly 6,100 clones, approximately 74% of which are singletons. The ten largest make up around 5% of the sample. The meaning of the sample's time point label: before anti-PD-1 therapy. This specimen consisted of tumor tissue, obtained before anti-PD-1 treatment. Source of these receptors: a human donor with basal cell carcinoma.

The rearrangement links TRBV6-5 to TRBJ1-1, with D perhaps TRBD1 (6 bases). V was cut by 6 bases and J by 8 bases, with 22 bases left in between. The CDR3 totals 15 residues. Per germline, CDR1 MNHEY and CDR2 SVGAGI. CDR3 loop: CASSPNSGGKLEAFF. CDR3 DNA: TGTGCCAGCAGCCCAAATTCCGGGGGCAAGCTAGAAGCTTTCTTT.

This clone was seen a single time. The CDR3 loop reads CASSASTGNTEAFF. In DNA, the CDR3 is TGTGCCAGCAGCGCCTCGACAGGGAACACTGAAGCTTTCTTT. The genes are TRBV7-3 and TRBJ1-1; D might be TRBD1 (6 bases). With 5 bases removed from V and 1 base from J, the gap between germline ends came to 11 bases. The germline gives CDR1 SGHTA, CDR2 FQGTGA. The CDR3 runs 14 residues.

The genes are TRBV4-1 and TRBJ1-1; 9 bases map to TRBD1. The CDR3 is 15 amino acids. Germline V lookup: CDR1 MGHRA, CDR2 YSYEKL. V was pared by 4 bases and J by 1 base, with 4 bases of the junction left unmatched. In DNA, the CDR3 is TGCGCCAGCAGCCCTATGACAGGGGGGAACACTGAAGCTTTCTTT. It specifies CASSPMTGGNTEAFF.

This rearrangement joins TRBV12-3 or TRBV12-4 to TRBJ2-3; TRBD2 matches 8 bases. The V segment lost 7 bases and the J segment 8 bases; nucleotides outside the gene matches: 8. This CDR3 has 13 amino acids. The CDR3 sequence is CASTLAGMVTQYF. CDR3 coding DNA: TGTGCCAGCACCTTAGCGGGGATGGTTACGCAGTATTTT.

The genes are TRBV18 and TRBJ2-5; 7 bases match TRBD1. The CDR3 spans 15 residues. V was clipped by 6 bases and J by 4 bases; unmatched bases: 11. CDR1 and CDR2 (germline): KGHSH, LQKENI. The CDR3 nucleotides read TGTGCCAGCTCGCCGACAGGGATTGACCGAGAGACCCAGTACTTC. Its protein is CASSPTGIDRETQYF.

The rearrangement links TRBV7-8 to TRBJ2-3; unclear D gene. The CDR3 spans 13 residues. The germline V gene has CDR1 SGHVS and CDR2 FQNEAQ. V dropped 2 bases and J dropped 4 bases, with 7 bases sitting between them. The chain's CDR3 is CASSLRASDTQYF. CDR3 DNA sequence: TGTGCCAGCAGCTTAAGGGCCTCAGATACGCAGTATTTT.

The chain uses TRBV19 and TRBJ1-2, with a tentative D call TRBD1 (6 bases). Trimming left V 8 bases short and J 5 bases short, with 15 bases between. CDR1 is LNHDA, CDR2 SQIVND, per germline (reference sequence). The CDR3 extends over 13 amino acids. The CDR3 nucleotides are TGTGCCAGTTCTATAGGGGGAGTGTATGGCTACACCTTC. Its protein is CASSIGGVYGYTF. Full variable domain (rest looked up from reference TRBV19 and TRBJ1-2): DGGITQSPKYLFRKEGQNVTLSCEQNLNHDAMYWYRQDPGQGLRLIYYSQIVNDFQKGDIAEGYSVSREKKESFPLTVTSAQKNPTAFYLCASSIGGVYGYTFGSGTRLTVV.

The chain links TRBV12-3 or TRBV12-4 to TRBJ1-2; D call uncertain. V lost 6 bases, J lost 3 bases, and 8 bases lay in between. The CDR3 loop spans 12 amino acids. CDR3: CASRDVYYGYTF. The CDR3 DNA follows: TGTGCCAGCAGGGATGTGTACTATGGCTACACCTTC.

V gene TRBV11-2 combines with J gene TRBJ2-1; 13 bases fit TRBD2. V lost 1 base, J lost 2 bases, and 8 bases stayed unmatched. The CDR3 extends over 19 amino acids. Germline V CDR1 and CDR2: SGHAT, FQNNGV. CDR3 DNA: TGTGCCAGCAGCTTAGGCCGGAAACTAGCGGGGGGGACCTACAATGAGCAGTTCTTC. It encodes CASSLGRKLAGGTYNEQFF.

This clone was counted between two and nine times. At one end, the junction sequence differs from germline, possibly due to a read error. The gene calls are TRBV7-9 and TRBJ1-2; 7 nucleotides match TRBD1. CDR3 size: 13 residues. Germline V lookup: CDR1 SEHNR, CDR2 FQNEAQ (reference sequence). CDR3 sequence (DNA): TGTGCCAGCAGGTTAGACAGGGAAGATGGCTACACCTTC. Encoded protein: CASRLDREDGYTF.

About this clone: One end of the junction does not line up with germline, which may come from a read error. The chain carries TRBV9 and TRBJ2-3; 12 nucleotides match TRBD2. This CDR3 spans 18 amino acids. Germline V gene lookup returns CDR1 SGDLS and CDR2 YYNGEE. The CDR3 loop reads CAGSVATSGGLSTDTQYF. The CDR3 bases are TGTGCCGGCAGCGTAGCTACTAGCGGGGGGCTTAGCACAGATACGCAGTATTTT.

This clone has only a few counts. V usage is TRBV7-8 and J usage is TRBJ1-6; D not resolved. Germline lookup yields CDR1 SGHVS and CDR2 FQNEAQ. The germline V and J ends were trimmed by 7 bases and 0 bases, with 19 bases remaining between them. This CDR3 contains 18 residues. CDR3 nucleotide sequence: TGTGCCAGCACCTCCGGTCGGAACAGCCTCTCCTATAATTCACCCCTCCACTTT. It yields the protein CASTSGRNSLSYNSPLHF.

This sequence joins TRBV30 and TRBJ1-4, with unresolved D. CDR1 and CDR2 (germline): GTSNPN, SVGIG (reference sequence). V was pared by 4 bases and J by 4 bases, with 13 bases between. This CDR3 region has 14 residues. This CDR3 reads CAWTEGRINEKLFF. In DNA form, the CDR3 reads TGTGCCTGGACGGAGGGCAGGATTAATGAAAAACTGTTTTTT.

J is TRBJ2-6 and V is TRBV2; D is perhaps TRBD1 or TRBD2 (5 bases each). The germline V and J ends were trimmed by 0 bases and 0 bases, with 15 bases remaining between them. There are 19 residues in the CDR3. CDR1 and CDR2 (germline): SNHLY, FYNNEI. This CDR3 reads CASSEAPGRSNSGANVLTF. The CDR3 coding sequence is TGTGCCAGCAGTGAAGCTCCGGGACGGAGCAACTCTGGGGCCAACGTCCTGACTTTC. The full variable domain, with the rest looked up from reference TRBV2 and TRBJ2-6, is EPEVTQTPSHQVTQMGQEVILRCVPISNHLYFYWYRQILGQKVEFLVSFYNNEISEKSEIFDDQFSVERPDGSNFTLKIRSTKLEDSAMYFCASSEAPGRSNSGANVLTFGAGSRLTVL.

The V and J genes are TRBV5-5 and TRBJ2-1, with TRBD2 matching over 12 bases. The CDR3 length is 18 residues. V shed 0 bases, J shed 0 bases, and the junction held 4 bases outside the gene matches. Germline V CDR1 and CDR2: SGHKS, YYEKEE (reference sequence). The CDR3, as DNA: TGTGCCAGCAGCTTGGGAGGGACTAGCGGGCTCTCCTACAATGAGCAGTTCTTC. Protein sequence: CASSLGGTSGLSYNEQFF.

This chain links TRBV7-8 with TRBJ1-5, with 10 bases fitting TRBD1. The CDR3 spans 16 residues. J lost 1 base, V lost 5 bases, and 5 bases had no gene match. CDR1 is SGHVS, CDR2 FQNEAQ, per germline. This chain's CDR3 is CASSGRQGASNQPQHF. CDR3 DNA: TGTGCCAGCAGCGGAAGACAGGGGGCAAGCAATCAGCCCCAGCATTTT.

CDR3 sequence: CASSVAGSGSYNEQFF. The CDR3 coding sequence is TGTGCCAGCAGCGTAGCCGGTAGCGGGTCCTACAATGAGCAGTTCTTC. The chain carries TRBV9 and TRBJ2-1; 7 bases are a match to TRBD2. The CDR3 consists of 16 residues. Germline values: CDR1 SGDLS, CDR2 YYNGEE. V lost 0 bases to trimming and J lost 1 base; unmatched junction nucleotides: 4. The whole variable domain, filled in from reference TRBV9 and TRBJ2-1, reads DSGVTQTPKHLITATGQRVTLRCSPRSGDLSVYWYQQSLDQGLQFLIQYYNGEERAKGNILERFSAQQFPDLHSELNLSSLELGDSALYFCASSVAGSGSYNEQFFGPGTRLTVL.

In DNA, the CDR3 is TGTGCCAGCAGCGCGGGGGGAGGGACAGGGGTCAACACCATATATTTT. Translating it yields CASSAGGGTGVNTIYF. The genes are TRBV9 and TRBJ1-3; 10 bases align to TRBD1. The CDR3 contains 16 residues. CDR1 is SGDLS, CDR2 YYNGEE, per germline. With V trimmed by 3 bases and J by 7 bases, 10 bases remained unmatched.

The rearrangement joins TRBV5-6 to TRBJ2-3; TRBD1 matches at 9 bases. The CDR3 consists of 15 residues. Germline CDR1 is SGHDT and CDR2 is YYEEEE. The V and J ends lost 5 bases and 1 base, in that order; junction bases with no gene match: 5. The CDR3, as DNA: TGTGCCAGCAGTTTGCGGACAGGGGGCACAGATACGCAGTATTTT. It yields the protein CASSLRTGGTDTQYF. Looking up the rest from reference TRBV5-6 and TRBJ2-3 gives the full variable domain: DAGVTQSPTHLIKTRGQQVTLRCSPKSGHDTVSWYQQALGQGPQFIFQYYEEEERQRGNFPDRFSGHQFPNYSSELNVNALLLGDSALYLCASSLRTGGTDTQYFGPGTRLTVL.

The chain is built from TRBV6-1 and TRBJ2-7; D not resolved. Deletions cut 2 bases from V and 6 bases from J, with 8 bases between. The CDR3 spans 12 residues. Germline assignment: CDR1 MNHNS and CDR2 SASEGT. CDR3 DNA sequence: TGTGCCAGCAGTGAAAACCGGCTCGAGCAGTACTTC. This translates into CASSENRLEQYF.

The chain is built from TRBV7-9 and TRBJ2-3; 8 nucleotides match TRBD2. The CDR3 sequence is 18 residues long. Germline CDR1 SEHNR, CDR2 FQNEAQ (reference sequence). Unmatched junction bases numbered 12, after V lost 2 bases and J lost 2 bases. The CDR3 DNA sequence: TGTGCCAGCAGCTTAATTAGGGGCGGGGGGCTCTTCACAGATACGCAGTATTTT. Protein sequence: CASSLIRGGGLFTDTQYF.

The chain recombines TRBV12-5 with TRBJ2-1; 8 bases map to TRBD2. The J segment lost 9 bases and the V segment lost 1 base, leaving 2 bases of the junction unmatched. The CDR3 totals 13 residues. Looked up from germline, CDR1 is LGHNT and CDR2 is FRNRAP. The CDR3 loop reads CASGLGAGGEQFF. The DNA of the CDR3 is TGTGCTAGTGGTTTGGGGGCGGGGGGTGAGCAGTTCTTC.

Only one count was recorded for this clone. The rearrangement joins TRBV30 to TRBJ1-2, with D uncertain. This CDR3 region has 14 residues. The V gene's germline CDR1 is GTSNPN and CDR2 SVGIG (reference sequence). V lost 4 bases and J lost 8, with 20 bases in between. As DNA, the CDR3 is TGTGCCTGGACCGGCTCCGGTTTTCTGGGAGGCTACACCTTC. It encodes CAWTGSGFLGGYTF.

The chain joins TRBV3-1 (or the pseudogene TRBV3-2) to TRBJ1-5, with unresolved D. Germline CDR1 is LGHDT and CDR2 is YNNKEL (reference sequence). Trimming took off 1 base at V and 1 base at J, with 5 bases between the two ends. The CDR3 runs to 14 residues. CDR3 sequence reads: CASSQAGSNQPQHF. The DNA of the CDR3 is TGTGCCAGCAGCCAAGCGGGCAGCAATCAGCCCCAGCATTTT.

This clone came up once. This chain uses TRBV2 with TRBJ2-7, with 9 bases aligning to TRBD2. The germline CDR1 and CDR2 sequences are SNHLY and FYNNEI. The J segment lost 4 bases and the V segment lost 6 bases, leaving 4 bases of the junction unmatched. The CDR3 runs to 13 residues. The CDR3 nucleotides are TGTGCCAGCAGGGGCGGGGGGGCTTACGAGCAGTACTTC. Amino acid sequence: CASRGGGAYEQYF.

The sample holds one count of this clone. The chain joins TRBV7-8 to TRBJ1-2, with a weak D call TRBD1 (5 bases). V lost 4 bases, J lost 0 bases, and 18 bases lay in between. In germline, CDR1 is SGHVS, CDR2 FQNEAQ. CDR3 length: 17 amino acids. The CDR3 spells CASSSTYRPTPNYGYTF. The CDR3 DNA is TGTGCCAGCAGCTCAACGTACAGGCCAACCCCTAACTATGGCTACACCTTC.

The chain has TRBV3-1 (or the pseudogene TRBV3-2) and TRBJ2-1; TRBD1 aligns across 12 bases. The CDR3 extends over 11 amino acids. V lost 4 bases to trimming and J lost 15 bases; unmatched junction nucleotides: 1. Germline CDR1 and CDR2: LGHDT and YNNKEL (reference sequence). The CDR3 spells CASSRDRGLFF. In DNA, the CDR3 is TGTGCCAGCAGCCGGGACAGGGGGCTGTTCTTC.

This clone was detected once. V and J are TRBV3-1 (or the pseudogene TRBV3-2) and TRBJ1-3; D is possibly TRBD1 (5 bases). The CDR3 is 12 amino acids. V was pared by 4 bases and J by 4 bases, with 5 bases between. The germline V gene encodes CDR1 LGHDT and CDR2 YNNKEL (reference sequence). The CDR3 sequence: CASSRQGNTIYF. The CDR3 DNA sequence: TGTGCCAGCAGCCGACAGGGAAACACCATATATTTT.

CDR3 loop: CASRPGQGDGYTF. CDR3 bases: TGTGCCAGCAGACCGGGACAGGGGGATGGCTACACCTTC. The chain is built from TRBV6-5 and TRBJ1-2; TRBD1 aligns across 11 bases. The germline V gene encodes CDR1 MNHEY and CDR2 SVGAGI. J lost 6 bases, V lost 6 bases, and 3 bases had no gene match. This CDR3 is 13 amino acids long.

The chain has TRBV3-1 (or the pseudogene TRBV3-2) and TRBJ1-1, with TRBD1 matching 8 bases. Germline CDR1 is LGHDT and CDR2 is YNNKEL (reference sequence). The trim removed 4 bases at V and 5 bases at J, leaving 3 bases unmatched. The CDR3 has 13 amino acids. The CDR3 sequence is CASSLRQGTEAFF. The CDR3 DNA reads TGTGCCAGCAGCCTTCGACAGGGGACTGAAGCTTTCTTT.

This chain joins TRBV5-1 and TRBJ2-1; the match to TRBD2 covers 12 bases. V was clipped by 4 bases and J by 6 bases; unmatched bases: 5. This CDR3 has 15 amino acids. The germline V gene has CDR1 SGHRS and CDR2 YFSETQ. The DNA of the CDR3 is TGCGCCAGCAGCCTTACTAGCGGGGGGACCAATGAGCAGTTCTTC. Its protein is CASSLTSGGTNEQFF.